These 32 T cell receptor beta chains were sequenced from one sample in a study of vaccination and CD4 T cells after COVID-19. Cultured CD4+ T-cell DNA underwent Oncomine TCR Beta short-read sequencing. TCRdb used MiXCR to reprocess the PCR reads, holding one entry per CDR3 protein. The sample holds over 10,000 distinct CDR3 sequences, roughly half seen once. For these receptors, no antigen is known. The treatment: roughly 10-day PBMC culture with coronavirus spike peptide pools or control peptides (ViraFEST assay). The sequenced sample consisted of CD4+ T cells from blood, cultured in vitro. Every receptor here comes from a human donor who had recovered from COVID-19.

This rearrangement joins TRBV6-1 to TRBJ1-6; D unclear. V lost 2 bases to trimming and J lost 10 bases, with 3 bases between them. Looked up from germline, CDR1 is MNHNS and CDR2 is SASEGT. The CDR3 is 11 residues long. CDR3 DNA: TGTGCCAGCAGTGAAACCTCACCCCTCCACTTT. Its translation is CASSETSPLHF.

The chain links TRBV12-3 or TRBV12-4 to TRBJ1-6; 9 bases map to TRBD1. With V trimmed by 4 bases and J by 9 bases, 4 bases remained unmatched. This CDR3 spans 14 amino acids. In DNA form, the CDR3 reads TGTGCCAGCAGTTGGACAGGGGATAGTTCACCCCTCCACTTT. Translation: CASSWTGDSSPLHF.

The chain has TRBV15 and TRBJ1-6, with D perhaps matching TRBD1 (5 bases). The CDR3 length is 18 residues. V was cut by 3 bases and J by 0 bases, with 15 bases left in between. Germline V CDR1 and CDR2: LNHNV, YYDKDF (reference sequence). The CDR3 DNA sequence: TGTGCCACCAGCAGGAGGGTTGGGGGGAGCTCCTATAATTCACCCCTCCACTTT. Translated: CATSRRVGGSSYNSPLHF.

The rearrangement uses TRBV15 and TRBJ1-3; perhaps TRBD1 as D (5 bases). This CDR3 contains 14 residues. CDR1 is LNHNV and CDR2 is YYDKDF in the germline V gene (reference sequence). V was shortened by 9 bases and J by 0 bases, with 12 bases between the two germline ends. The CDR3 reads CATGVGGSGNTIYF. The CDR3 DNA reads TGTGCCACAGGGGTCGGGGGCTCTGGAAACACCATATATTTT.

The chain uses TRBV19 and TRBJ1-1, with D tentatively TRBD1 (5 bases). The germline V gene has CDR1 LNHDA and CDR2 SQIVND (reference sequence). Trimming cost V 7 bases and J 6 bases, with 24 bases left between them. This CDR3 is 16 amino acids long. CDR3 amino acids: CASITSVEGYQSEAFF. The DNA of the CDR3 is TGTGCCAGTATTACCTCAGTTGAGGGGTATCAGTCTGAAGCTTTCTTT.

The rearrangement uses TRBV2 and TRBJ1-6, with 7 bases lining up with TRBD1. The junction had 15 bases not matched to a gene; V was cut back by 7 bases and J by 9 bases. The germline CDR1 and CDR2 sequences are SNHLY and FYNNEI. The CDR3 is 16 residues long. As DNA, the CDR3 is TGTGCCAGCACCCCAGAAGCGGGACAGATGGCTTCACCCCTCCACTTT. It codes for CASTPEAGQMASPLHF.

The chain employs TRBV7-9 and TRBJ1-2, with D perhaps matching TRBD1 (6 bases). This CDR3 region has 12 residues. Germline CDR1 SEHNR, CDR2 FQNEAQ (reference sequence). V lost 8 bases, J lost 5 bases, and 12 bases lay in between. The CDR3 region is CASSNREYGYTF. As DNA, the CDR3 is TGTGCCAGCTCAAACAGGGAGTATGGCTACACCTTC.

The V and J genes are TRBV6-1 and TRBJ1-2; weak D call: TRBD1 (6 bases). Germline V gene sequence: CDR1 MNHNS, CDR2 SASEGT. Trimming cost V 7 bases and J 6 bases, with 21 bases left between them. The CDR3 has 15 amino acids. The CDR3 DNA reads TGTGCCAGCATCGAATTGGACAGATATTGGAATGGCTACACCTTC. Translating gives CASIELDRYWNGYTF.

This clonotype was observed a handful of times. The CDR3 sequence: CASSTYRGQNTEAFF. The DNA of the CDR3 is TGTGCCAGCAGCACGTACAGGGGACAGAACACTGAAGCTTTCTTT. The V and J genes are TRBV11-2 and TRBJ1-1, with 7 bases that match TRBD1. CDR3 size: 15 residues. V shed 5 bases, J shed 1 base, and the junction held 7 bases outside the gene matches. Germline assignment: CDR1 SGHAT and CDR2 FQNNGV.

The rearrangement joins TRBV20-1 to TRBJ2-7, with 7 bases lining up with TRBD1. The CDR3 runs 13 residues. Germline-derived CDR1 and CDR2 are DFQATT and SNEGSKA (reference sequence). V shed 3 bases and J 5 bases; nucleotides not matched to a gene: 7. DNA of the CDR3: TGCAGTGCTAGTCAGGACAGGCCCAACGAGCAGTACTTC. It encodes CSASQDRPNEQYF.

V and J are TRBV6-5 and TRBJ1-6, with TRBD1 matching 7 bases. Germline trimming cut 4 bases from V and 10 bases from J; bases unmatched to any gene: 19. The germline CDR1 and CDR2 sequences are MNHEY and SVGAGI. This CDR3 contains 18 residues. CDR3 protein: CASSSSPPGQQFRSPLHF. DNA of the CDR3: TGTGCCAGCAGTTCAAGCCCTCCGGGACAGCAATTTCGATCACCCCTCCACTTT.

V is TRBV19 and J is TRBJ1-2; D call uncertain. Trimming removed 4 bases at V and 2 bases at J, with 14 bases between. The CDR3 extends over 15 amino acids. Germline V gene lookup returns CDR1 LNHDA and CDR2 SQIVND (reference sequence). The CDR3 DNA is TGTGCCAGTAGTAGGCTTGCGCGGATCAACTATGGCTACACCTTC. Translated, it gives CASSRLARINYGYTF.

The V and J genes are TRBV7-2 and TRBJ2-5, with TRBD2 matching 12 bases. The germline CDR1 and CDR2 sequences are SGHTA and FQGNSA. The CDR3 contains 21 residues. The J segment lost 4 bases and the V segment lost 2 bases, leaving 20 bases of the junction unmatched. The CDR3 region is CASSLRLASGGARGGGETQYF. The CDR3 coding sequence is TGTGCCAGCAGCTTACGGTTGGCTAGCGGGGGGGCCCGTGGGGGTGGAGAGACCCAGTACTTC.

This clonotype has just a few counts. The rearrangement links TRBV7-6 to TRBJ1-5; tentatively, D is TRBD1 (5 bases). V lost 1 base to trimming and J lost 2 bases, with 15 bases between them. The germline CDR1 and CDR2 sequences are SGHVS and FNYEAQ. The CDR3 extends over 17 amino acids. CDR3 region: CASSLGQGSLGNQPQHF. CDR3 coding DNA: TGTGCCAGCAGCTTAGGTCAGGGATCGTTGGGCAATCAGCCCCAGCATTTT.

This clonotype was seen a handful of times. The chain combines TRBV15 with TRBJ1-2, with D perhaps TRBD1 (6 bases). Trimming stripped 0 bases from V and 6 bases from J, with 11 bases between. Germline V CDR1 and CDR2: LNHNV, YYDKDF (reference sequence). The length of the CDR3 is 14 residues. DNA for the CDR3: TGTGCCACCAGCAGAGATCATAAGGGGGATGGCTACACCTTC. As protein: CATSRDHKGDGYTF.

This rearrangement joins TRBV20-1 to TRBJ2-1; the D call may be TRBD1 or TRBD2 (5 bases each). Germline lookup yields CDR1 DFQATT and CDR2 SNEGSKA (reference sequence). V gave up 7 bases and J gave up 4 bases, with 17 bases separating them. The CDR3 runs 14 residues. The DNA of the CDR3 is TGCAGTGTTACCGGGACCTCAGTTTACAATGAGCAGTTCTTC. Encoded protein: CSVTGTSVYNEQFF.

In DNA, the CDR3 is TGTGCCTGGGGCGCAGGGACACATCAGCCCCAGCATTTT. Residues: CAWGAGTHQPQHF. The gene calls are TRBV30 and TRBJ1-5; tentatively, D is TRBD1 (6 bases). The germline V gene encodes CDR1 GTSNPN and CDR2 SVGIG (reference sequence). Trimming removed 5 bases at V and 5 bases at J, with 13 bases between. CDR3 length equals 13 residues.

This clonotype was picked up a small number of times. V and J are TRBV7-8 and TRBJ1-5; D call uncertain. Germline assignment: CDR1 SGHVS and CDR2 FQNEAQ. This CDR3 comprises 12 residues. V gave up 1 base and J gave up 9 bases, with 7 bases separating them. The CDR3, as DNA: TGTGCCAGCAGCTTAGTTCTCGCGCCCCAGCATTTT. This translates into CASSLVLAPQHF.

This clonotype was counted a few times. The rearrangement joins TRBV6-1 to TRBJ1-5, with D possibly matching TRBD1 (5 bases). This CDR3 region has 14 residues. The V gene's germline CDR1 is MNHNS and CDR2 SASEGT. Between the trimmed V and J ends, which lost 4 bases and 0 bases, there was a span of 7 bases. CDR3 loop: CASSGTLSNQPQHF. The CDR3 bases are TGTGCCAGCAGTGGGACACTTAGCAATCAGCCCCAGCATTTT.

This chain joins TRBV19 and TRBJ2-7; the D gene is possibly TRBD2 (7 bases). The V gene's germline CDR1 is LNHDA and CDR2 SQIVND (reference sequence). This CDR3 contains 16 residues. V was cut by 6 bases and J by 4 bases, with 22 bases left in between. The CDR3 sequence: CASSDFRGGARYEQYF. DNA for the CDR3: TGTGCCAGTAGCGACTTCAGAGGGGGGGCAAGGTACGAGCAGTACTTC.

This clonotype was recorded a few times. The chain joins TRBV6-1 to TRBJ1-4; 9 bases are a match to TRBD1. The junction had 10 bases not matched to a gene; V was cut back by 6 bases and J by 5 bases. This CDR3 has 16 amino acids. Germline V CDR1 and CDR2: MNHNS, SASEGT. The CDR3 loop reads CASRLDGGTGNEKLFF. CDR3 nucleotides: TGTGCCAGCAGACTGGATGGGGGGACAGGGAATGAAAAACTGTTTTTT.

This clonotype showed up just once. The rearrangement links TRBV7-2 to TRBJ2-5, with TRBD2 identical over 11 bases. The length of the CDR3 is 17 residues. In germline, CDR1 is SGHTA, CDR2 FQGNSA. V dropped 3 bases and J dropped 2; count of bases not matched to a gene: 8. CDR3 in amino acids: CASSFTGTSGVQETQYF. The CDR3 DNA reads as TGTGCCAGCAGCTTTACCGGGACTAGCGGCGTTCAAGAGACCCAGTACTTC.

The V and J genes are TRBV2 and TRBJ1-1; D unclear. There are 13 residues in the CDR3. Deletions cut 0 bases from V and 5 bases from J, with 7 bases between. The V gene's germline CDR1 is SNHLY and CDR2 FYNNEI. The CDR3 reads CASSEAEKTEAFF. For the CDR3, the DNA is TGTGCCAGCAGTGAAGCCGAGAAGACTGAAGCTTTCTTT.

The V and J genes are TRBV11-2 and TRBJ1-3; weak D call: TRBD1 (6 bases). The CDR3 totals 17 residues. Germline CDR1 reads SGHAT; CDR2 reads FQNNGV. V lost 3 bases, J lost 0 bases, and 15 bases lay in between. This CDR3 reads CASSLGHRGPSGNTIYF. CDR3 coding DNA: TGTGCCAGCAGCTTGGGTCATCGGGGGCCCTCTGGAAACACCATATATTTT. Combining the CDR3 with reference TRBV11-2 and TRBJ1-3 gives the whole variable domain EAGVAQSPRYKIIEKRQSVAFWCNPISGHATLYWYQQILGQGPKLLIQFQNNGVVDDSQLPKDRFSAERLKGVDSTLKIQPAKLEDSAVYLCASSLGHRGPSGNTIYFGEGSWLTVV.

The gene calls are TRBV18 and TRBJ1-1; 10 nucleotides match TRBD1. The V gene end was trimmed by 1 base and the J gene end by 5 bases; junction bases not matched to a gene: 10. The germline V gene encodes CDR1 KGHSH and CDR2 LQKENI. The CDR3 is 17 residues long. CDR3 coding DNA: TGTGCCAGCTCACCACGACAGGGGGCTCAGGGAAGGACTGAAGCTTTCTTT. Amino acids: CASSPRQGAQGRTEAFF.

This clonotype was detected once. The chain uses TRBV5-8 and TRBJ2-1; maybe TRBD1 (5 bases). The CDR3 totals 16 residues. The V gene lost 8 bases and the J gene lost 0 bases, with 18 bases spanning the gap. CDR1 is SGHTS and CDR2 is YDEGEE in the germline V gene. The CDR3 loop is CASSTLGRSSYNEQFF. The CDR3 bases are TGTGCCAGTAGCACTTTGGGGCGGAGCTCCTACAATGAGCAGTTCTTC.

This clonotype showed up just a few times. This chain links TRBV24-1 with TRBJ2-3; either TRBD1 or TRBD2 may fit D (5 bases each). The CDR3 length is 15 residues. Trimming left V 3 bases short and J 4 bases short, with 13 bases between. CDR1 and CDR2 from the germline V gene are KGHDR and SFDVKD. CDR3 sequence (DNA): TGTGCCACCAGTGATGGGGGTCTTGGTTCAGATACGCAGTATTTT. Translation: CATSDGGLGSDTQYF.

This clonotype was seen a single time. V gene TRBV12-5 combines with J gene TRBJ1-5; possibly TRBD1 for D (6 bases). Trimming stripped 0 bases from V and 3 bases from J, with 12 bases between. The CDR3 loop spans 16 amino acids. Germline assignment: CDR1 LGHNT and CDR2 FRNRAP. CDR3 sequence reads: CASGLVRGGNNQPQHF. The CDR3 nucleotides are TGTGCTAGTGGTTTGGTACGAGGGGGAAACAATCAGCCCCAGCATTTT.

This clonotype was counted between two and nine times. This rearrangement joins TRBV5-1 to TRBJ1-1; maybe TRBD1 (5 bases). The CDR3 runs 19 residues. Germline CDR1 and CDR2: SGHRS and YFSETQ. Trimming removed 1 base at V and 7 bases at J, with 29 bases between. This CDR3 reads CASSLPHFPGLSSNFEAFF. The CDR3 DNA follows: TGCGCCAGCAGCTTGCCACATTTTCCAGGGCTAAGCTCGAATTTTGAAGCTTTCTTT.

The chain links TRBV7-2 to TRBJ1-5; D not resolved. CDR1 SGHTA and CDR2 FQGNSA come from the germline V gene. V lost 2 bases to trimming and J lost 3 bases, with 5 bases between them. The CDR3 is 13 amino acids. Here the CDR3 reads CASSLWYNQPQHF. The DNA for the CDR3 is TGTGCCAGCAGCTTATGGTACAATCAGCCCCAGCATTTT.

The chain recombines TRBV11-3 with TRBJ2-2; the D call may be TRBD1 or TRBD2 (6 bases each). This CDR3 has 14 residues. The V gene's germline CDR1 is SGHNT and CDR2 YENEEA. V shed 4 bases and J shed 4 bases, with 10 bases lying between them. The DNA of the CDR3 is TGTGCCAGCAGCTCGGGGGCGCGCACCGGGGAGCTGTTTTTT. This translates into CASSSGARTGELFF.

This clonotype was found once. The rearrangement joins TRBV3-1 to TRBJ2-3, with 7 bases identical to TRBD1. In germline, CDR1 is LGHDT, CDR2 YNNKEL (reference sequence). The J segment lost 7 bases and the V segment lost 3 bases, leaving 10 bases of the junction unmatched. The CDR3 loop spans 15 amino acids. The CDR3 sequence is CASSHMTGLENTQYF. In DNA, the CDR3 is TGTGCCAGCAGCCACATGACAGGGTTGGAGAATACGCAGTATTTT.